The clone carrying this TCR beta chain was detected only a few times. Its target is unknown. Germline CDR1 SGHTA, CDR2 FQGNSA. This CDR3 contains 15 residues. The V end lost 4 bases, the J end lost 6 bases, and 17 bases lay between the germline ends. The sample comes from a study of T-cell memory formation after mild COVID-19. Whole-study findings and limits: Clones contracting day 15 to 85 were balanced CD4/CD8; later expanders leaned CD4+.

Each CDR3 protein gets one entry after TCRdb re-called the 5' RACE reads with MiXCR. Of over 300,000 distinct CDR3 sequences listed, under 25% are singletons. The chain is built from TRBV7-2 and TRBJ2-3, with D perhaps matching TRBD2 (7 bases). The clonotype was recovered from a man aged 18 to 30 who had mild COVID-19 (a few samples of this study predate the infection). Cell type and time point are not known. The sequencing input was PBMCs or a T cell subset sorted from them (not recorded which). CDR3 region: CASSSLGGRKDTQYF. In DNA, the CDR3 is TGTGCCAGCAGCTCTCTGGGGGGGCGCAAGGATACGCAGTATTTT.